Shown below are 3 T cell receptor beta chains from a single sample sequenced in a study of cytomegalovirus exposure and HLA in healthy donors. The study ran its PCR with 60 Vbeta and 13 Jbeta primers. TCRdb keeps only in-frame clones here, not all; method: immunoSEQ multiplex PCR. The table lists approximately 90,000 clones, about three quarters of them singletons. The source material was PBMCs. All receptors come from a woman in her fifties or sixties in good health and CMV-seropositive.

This chain uses TRBV10-3 with TRBJ2-3; D is possibly TRBD1 (6 bases). V was trimmed by 10 bases and J by 5 bases, leaving 10 bases between them. Germline loops: CDR1 ENHRY, CDR2 SYGVKD. The CDR3 has 11 amino acids. CDR3 in DNA: TGTGCCACGCTACAGGGAGATACGCAGTATTTT. Amino acids: CATLQGDTQYF.

The gene calls are TRBV27 and TRBJ1-5; maybe TRBD1 (6 bases). The CDR3 contains 17 residues. V was pared by 5 bases and J by 15 bases, with 32 bases between. The germline V gene encodes CDR1 MNHEY and CDR2 SMNVEV (reference sequence). As DNA, the CDR3 is TGTGCCAGCAGTCCAGCTAAAAGGGGGACCAGGCCCTCGGCGCGGCATTTT. Encoded protein: CASSPAKRGTRPSARHF.

This rearrangement joins TRBV13 to TRBJ1-5; tentatively, D is TRBD1 (6 bases). V was clipped by 5 bases and J by 3 bases, with 14 bases between them. The CDR3 runs 15 residues. Germline loops: CDR1 PRHDT, CDR2 FYEKMQ (reference sequence). The CDR3, as DNA: TGTGCCAGCAGCCTCAAACAGGGCCCCAATCAGCCCCAGCATTTT. Translated, it gives CASSLKQGPNQPQHF.